Each of the 20 T cell receptor beta chains below was sequenced from the same sample in a study of beta chain features in type 1 diabetes. Study-level points and caveats: For Type 1 diabetes patients, all four CD4+ subsets carried TCRB CDR3s that were moderately but significantly shorter.

These receptors' targets are unknown. Expressed TCRB transcripts were sequenced because the isolated RNA had all been reverse transcribed beforehand. Profiled with immunoSEQ multiplex PCR; TCRdb holds only in-frame clones, not every one. Of 680,000 or so clones listed, roughly 12% were seen once; the top ten hold about 0.02%. The sample was naive CD4+ T cells from blood. These receptors were obtained from a man aged 18 to 29 with type 1 diabetes.

This chain's CDR3 is CAWSVGSAKLFF. The DNA for the CDR3 is TGTGCCTGGAGTGTAGGTTCAGCAAAACTGTTTTTT. The V and J genes are TRBV30 and TRBJ1-4; no clear D. V was shortened by 0 bases and J by 10 bases, with 9 bases between the two germline ends. The CDR3 is 12 residues long. Germline CDR1 reads GTSNPN; CDR2 reads SVGIG (reference sequence).

The chain couples TRBV29-1 to TRBJ1-1, with 7 nucleotides matching TRBD1. Germline CDR1 reads SQVTM; CDR2 reads ANQGSEA. J gave up 0 bases and V 5 bases, and 6 bases lay outside the gene matches. The CDR3 is 14 amino acids. In nucleotides, the CDR3 is TGCAGCGTTCCCTTAGGGGGCATGAACACTGAAGCTTTCTTT. This translates into CSVPLGGMNTEAFF. The whole variable domain, remainder taken from reference TRBV29-1 and TRBJ1-1, is SAVISQKPSRDICQRGTSLTIQCQVDSQVTMMFWYRQQPGQSLTLIATANQGSEATYESGFVIDKFPISRPNLTFSTLTVSNMSPEDSSIYLCSVPLGGMNTEAFFGQGTRLTVV.

This clone was recorded a few times. The V and J genes are TRBV29-1 and TRBJ1-1; TRBD1 is a possible D gene (5 bases). V dropped 5 bases and J dropped 0 bases, with 16 bases sitting between them. Germline V CDR1 and CDR2: SQVTM, ANQGSEA. The CDR3 totals 15 residues. CDR3 nucleotide sequence: TGCAGCGTTCCGGAACGCGGGACCCTGAACACTGAAGCTTTCTTT. Amino acid sequence: CSVPERGTLNTEAFF.

The DNA for the CDR3 is TGTGCCAGCAGCGAAACCGAAAGGACGGCCAATTATGGCTACACCTTC. Its translation: CASSETERTANYGYTF. The chain uses TRBV7-2 and TRBJ1-2; D remains ambiguous. Trimming took 5 bases from V and 5 from J, leaving 21 bases between them. The CDR3 covers 16 residues. Germline values: CDR1 SGHTA, CDR2 FQGNSA.

This sequence joins TRBV30 and TRBJ1-2; 8 positions match TRBD1. Losses at the gene ends were 7 bases for V and 5 bases for J; bases not matched to a gene: 9. This CDR3 region has 13 residues. CDR1 GTSNPN and CDR2 SVGIG come from the germline V gene (reference sequence). DNA for the CDR3: TGTGCCTCCAGAGTACAGGGGGTGTATGGCTACACCTTC. Amino acids: CASRVQGVYGYTF.

This clone has more than one count but fewer than ten. V and J are TRBV6-5 and TRBJ2-5; a possible D gene is TRBD1 (6 bases). The germline CDR1 and CDR2 sequences are MNHEY and SVGAGI. This CDR3 is 16 amino acids long. V was cut by 0 bases and J by 2 bases, with 13 bases left in between. The CDR3 bases are TGTGCCAGCAGTTACTCGGTCAGCCAGGGGCAAGAGACCCAGTACTTC. Its protein is CASSYSVSQGQETQYF.

This chain links TRBV30 with TRBJ2-3, with D possibly matching TRBD2 (5 bases). In germline, CDR1 is GTSNPN, CDR2 SVGIG (reference sequence). The CDR3 spans 12 residues. V gave up 3 bases and J gave up 5 bases, with 9 bases separating them. Written as DNA, the CDR3 is TGTGCCTGGAGGATAGCGCTAGATACGCAGTATTTT. Translated: CAWRIALDTQYF.

This clone was counted between two and nine times. The rearrangement uses TRBV30 and TRBJ1-1, with TRBD1 identical over 7 bases. V shed 6 bases, J shed 9 bases, and the junction held 10 bases outside the gene matches. Germline lookup yields CDR1 GTSNPN and CDR2 SVGIG (reference sequence). This CDR3 contains 12 residues. CDR3 region: CACPRGGQQAFF. Here the CDR3 DNA reads TGTGCCTGCCCCCGAGGGGGCCAGCAAGCTTTCTTT. Variable domain in full (rest from reference TRBV30 and TRBJ1-1): SQTIHQWPATLVQPVGSPLSLECTVEGTSNPNLYWYRQAAGRGLQLLFYSVGIGQISSEVPQNLSASRPQDRQFILSSKKLLLSDSGFYLCACPRGGQQAFFGQGTRLTVV.

V gene TRBV19 combines with J gene TRBJ2-2, with D perhaps matching TRBD2 (6 bases). Germline assignment: CDR1 LNHDA and CDR2 SQIVND (reference sequence). Trimming left V 8 bases short and J 2 bases short, with 12 bases between. The CDR3 spans 14 residues. Written as DNA, the CDR3 is TGTGCCAGTCGAGCGGGTACTAACACCGGGGAGCTGTTTTTT. It encodes CASRAGTNTGELFF.

This clone was detected a few times. One end of the junction fails to match germline, which may point to a read error. The chain carries TRBV9 and TRBJ2-7; 7 bases agree with TRBD1. The CDR3 runs 13 residues. Per germline, CDR1 SGDLS and CDR2 YYNGEE. The CDR3 bases are TGTGCCAGCAGCGTAACGACAGGGTCCGGCCCGCACTTC. It encodes CASSVTTGSGPHF.

This clone was found a few times. V is TRBV23-1 and J is TRBJ2-7; maybe TRBD2 (5 bases). TRBV23-1 is identified as an open reading frame with a role that is uncertain. V dropped 2 bases and J dropped 6 bases, with 17 bases sitting between them. The CDR3 loop spans 15 amino acids. CDR3 DNA sequence: TGCGCCAGCAGTCAACGGGGTCTGGATGAAAGCGAGCAGTACTTC. It specifies CASSQRGLDESEQYF.

Only a few counts were recorded for this clone. The chain has TRBV28 and TRBJ1-6; D perhaps matches TRBD1 (5 bases). Trimming stripped 1 base from V and 8 bases from J, with 12 bases between. Germline V gene lookup returns CDR1 MDHEN and CDR2 SYDVKM. This CDR3 is built from 15 residues. The DNA of the CDR3 is TGTGCCAGCAGTTTATCGCAGGGAACGGATTCACCCCTCCACTTT. It translates to CASSLSQGTDSPLHF.

Turning to this clone: This sequence may be a read error, since a much larger clone differs from it by one base. This same CDR3 is encoded by further DNA sequences in the sample. J is TRBJ2-5 and V is TRBV7-9; no clear D. The CDR3 runs 12 residues. CDR1 and CDR2 from the germline V gene are SEHNR and FQNEAQ (reference sequence). Trimming stripped 1 base from V and 5 bases from J, with 5 bases between. This CDR3 reads CASSLVLETQYF. As DNA, the CDR3 is TGTGCCAGCAGCTTAGTGCTGGAGACCCAGTACTTC.

The chain uses TRBV6-6 and TRBJ1-6; 7 bases map to TRBD1. The CDR3 sequence is 14 residues long. The junction had 3 bases not matched to a gene; V was cut back by 5 bases and J by 5 bases. The germline V gene has CDR1 MNHNY and CDR2 SVGAGI (reference sequence). As DNA, the CDR3 is TGTGCCAGCAGTACGACAGGGAATAATTCACCCCTCCACTTT. This sequence encodes CASSTTGNNSPLHF.

In its sample, this clone was seen a few times. The chain employs TRBV7-9 and TRBJ2-1; 8 bases line up with TRBD2. Trimming at V came to 1 base and at J to 6 bases, leaving 8 bases not matched to a gene. From germline, CDR1 is SEHNR and CDR2 FQNEAQ (reference sequence). The CDR3 length is 16 residues. CDR3 nucleotides: TGTGCCAGCAGCTTAGTCCTAAATAGCGGGGTCAATGAGCAGTTCTTC. As protein: CASSLVLNSGVNEQFF. Variable domain in full (rest from reference TRBV7-9 and TRBJ2-1): DTGVSQNPRHKITKRGQNVTFRCDPISEHNRLYWYRQTLGQGPEFLTYFQNEAQLEKSRLLSDRFSAERPKGSFSTLEIQRTEQGDSAMYLCASSLVLNSGVNEQFFGPGTRLTVL.

This clone appeared a few times. The junction differs from germline at one of its ends, possibly a read error. The V call is TRBV5-1, the J call TRBJ2-4; D is unresolved. The germline gives CDR1 SGHRS, CDR2 YFSETQ. This CDR3 has 16 residues. The chain's CDR3 is CASSLSAAPPKTIQYF. The CDR3 nucleotides are TGCGCCAGCAGCTTGTCTGCAGCTCCGCCGAAAACCATTCAGTACTTC.

A few counts support this clone. The sample holds other DNA sequences that translate to the same CDR3. The chain has TRBV30 and TRBJ1-5; D remains ambiguous. CDR3 length: 13 residues. Between the trimmed V and J ends, which lost 2 bases and 4 bases, there was a span of 9 bases. Germline CDR1 and CDR2: GTSNPN and SVGIG (reference sequence). CDR3: CAWSPGGNQPQHF. CDR3 sequence (DNA): TGTGCCTGGAGTCCTGGAGGGAATCAGCCCCAGCATTTT.

This clone occurred a few times. The chain recombines TRBV5-6 with TRBJ2-1; D perhaps matches TRBD2 (6 bases). The CDR3 totals 17 residues. Between the trimmed V and J ends, which lost 3 bases and 1 base, there was a span of 17 bases. CDR1 SGHDT and CDR2 YYEEEE come from the germline V gene. CDR3 nucleotide sequence: TGTGCCAGCAGCTCCCTTGGGTCCGGGAGATCCTACAATGAGCAGTTCTTC. It yields the protein CASSSLGSGRSYNEQFF. Full variable domain (missing parts from reference TRBV5-6 and TRBJ2-1): DAGVTQSPTHLIKTRGQQVTLRCSPKSGHDTVSWYQQALGQGPQFIFQYYEEEERQRGNFPDRFSGHQFPNYSSELNVNALLLGDSALYLCASSSLGSGRSYNEQFFGPGTRLTVL.

This chain connects TRBV30 to TRBJ1-6, with D uncertain. This CDR3 has 13 residues. Germline V gene data show CDR1 as GTSNPN and CDR2 as SVGIG (reference sequence). The V and J ends lost 1 base and 9 bases respectively, with 10 bases between them. The CDR3 loop is CAWSGEVASPLHF. The CDR3 coding sequence is TGTGCCTGGAGTGGGGAGGTGGCTTCACCCCTCCACTTT.

In this sample, this clone turned up a few times. The chain combines TRBV6-1 with TRBJ2-1; the D gene is possibly TRBD2 (6 bases). CDR3 length equals 15 residues. Germline assignment: CDR1 MNHNS and CDR2 SASEGT. V was cut by 1 base and J by 7 bases, with 14 bases left in between. CDR3 sequence: CASSEGSAGRNEQFF. DNA for the CDR3: TGTGCCAGCAGTGAAGGCTCGGCAGGGAGGAATGAGCAGTTCTTC.